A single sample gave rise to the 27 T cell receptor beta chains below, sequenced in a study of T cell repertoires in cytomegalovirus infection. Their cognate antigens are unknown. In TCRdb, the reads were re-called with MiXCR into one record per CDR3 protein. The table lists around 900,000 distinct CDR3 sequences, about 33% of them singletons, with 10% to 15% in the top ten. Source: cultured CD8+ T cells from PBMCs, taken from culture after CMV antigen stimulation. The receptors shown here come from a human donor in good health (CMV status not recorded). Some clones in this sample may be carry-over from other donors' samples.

CDR3 in amino acids: CASSQPEAGQPQHF. In DNA form, the CDR3 reads TGTGCCAGCAGCCAACCTGAGGCAGGACAGCCCCAGCATTTT. V is TRBV4-2 and J is TRBJ1-5, with unresolved D. Per the germline V gene, CDR1 is LGHNA and CDR2 is YNFKEQ. Trimming removed 2 bases at V and 7 bases at J, with 12 bases between. The CDR3 totals 14 residues.

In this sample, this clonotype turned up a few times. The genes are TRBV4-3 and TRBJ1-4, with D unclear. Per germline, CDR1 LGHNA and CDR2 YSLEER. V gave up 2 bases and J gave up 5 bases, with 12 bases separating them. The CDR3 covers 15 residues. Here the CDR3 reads CASSQSEERNEKLFF. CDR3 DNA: TGCGCCAGCAGCCAATCTGAGGAACGGAATGAAAAACTGTTTTTT.

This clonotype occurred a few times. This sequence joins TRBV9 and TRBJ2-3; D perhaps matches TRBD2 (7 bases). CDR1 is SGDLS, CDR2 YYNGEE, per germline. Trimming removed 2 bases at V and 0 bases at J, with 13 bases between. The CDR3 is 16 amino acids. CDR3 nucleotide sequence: TGTGCCAGCAGCGTGTGGAGGGGGGGTAGCACAGATACGCAGTATTTT. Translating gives CASSVWRGGSTDTQYF.

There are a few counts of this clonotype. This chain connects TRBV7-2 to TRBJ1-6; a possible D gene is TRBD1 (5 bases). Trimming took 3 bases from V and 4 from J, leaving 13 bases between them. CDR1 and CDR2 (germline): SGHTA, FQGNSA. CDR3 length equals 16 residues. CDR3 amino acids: CASSLGDGSYNSPLHF. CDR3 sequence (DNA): TGTGCCAGCAGCTTGGGGGACGGGTCTTATAATTCACCCCTCCACTTT. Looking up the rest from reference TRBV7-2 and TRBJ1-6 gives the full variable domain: GAGVSQSPSNKVTEKGKDVELRCDPISGHTALYWYRQSLGQGLEFLIYFQGNSAPDKSGLPSDRFSAERTGGSVSTLTIQRTQQEDSAVYLCASSLGDGSYNSPLHFGNGTRLTVT.

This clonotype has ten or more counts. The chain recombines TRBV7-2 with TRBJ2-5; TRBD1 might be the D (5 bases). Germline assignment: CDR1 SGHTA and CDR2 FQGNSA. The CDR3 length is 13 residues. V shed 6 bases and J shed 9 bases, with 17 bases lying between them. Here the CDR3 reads CASRLDKGQAQYF. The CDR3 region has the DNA TGTGCCAGCAGATTGGACAAAGGTCAGGCCCAGTACTTC.

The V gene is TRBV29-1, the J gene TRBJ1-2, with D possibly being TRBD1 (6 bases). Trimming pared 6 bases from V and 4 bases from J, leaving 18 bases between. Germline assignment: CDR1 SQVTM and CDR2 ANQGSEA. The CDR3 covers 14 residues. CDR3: CSVETTGLGYGYTF. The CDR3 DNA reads TGCAGCGTCGAGACCACAGGGTTGGGCTATGGCTACACCTTC.

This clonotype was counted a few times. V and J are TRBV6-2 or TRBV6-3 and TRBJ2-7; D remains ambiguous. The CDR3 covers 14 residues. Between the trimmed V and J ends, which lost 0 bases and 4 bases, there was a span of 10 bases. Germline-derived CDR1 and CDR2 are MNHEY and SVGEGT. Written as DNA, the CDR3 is TGTGCCAGCAGTTACTCGAAACGGGTATACGAGCAGTACGTC. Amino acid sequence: CASSYSKRVYEQYV.

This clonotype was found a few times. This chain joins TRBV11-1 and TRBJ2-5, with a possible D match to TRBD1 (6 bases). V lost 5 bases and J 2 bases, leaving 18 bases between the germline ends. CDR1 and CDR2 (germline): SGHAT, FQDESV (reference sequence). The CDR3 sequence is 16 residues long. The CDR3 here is CASSPAGRGFQETQYF. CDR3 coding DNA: TGTGCCAGCAGCCCGGCGGGCAGGGGCTTTCAAGAGACCCAGTACTTC.

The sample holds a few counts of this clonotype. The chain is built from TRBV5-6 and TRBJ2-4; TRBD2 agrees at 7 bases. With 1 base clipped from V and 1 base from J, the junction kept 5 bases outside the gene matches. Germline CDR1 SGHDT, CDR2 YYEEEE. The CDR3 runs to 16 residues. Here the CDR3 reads CASSLPFGGAKNIQYF. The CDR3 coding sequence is TGTGCCAGCAGCTTGCCCTTCGGGGGGGCCAAAAACATTCAGTACTTC.

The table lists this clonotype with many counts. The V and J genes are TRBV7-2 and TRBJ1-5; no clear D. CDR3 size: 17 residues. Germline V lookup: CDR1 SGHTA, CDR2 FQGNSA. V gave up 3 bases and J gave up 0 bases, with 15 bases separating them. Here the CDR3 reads CASSLLGFDYSNQPQHF. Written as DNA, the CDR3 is TGTGCCAGCAGCTTGTTGGGTTTTGACTATAGCAATCAGCCCCAGCATTTT.

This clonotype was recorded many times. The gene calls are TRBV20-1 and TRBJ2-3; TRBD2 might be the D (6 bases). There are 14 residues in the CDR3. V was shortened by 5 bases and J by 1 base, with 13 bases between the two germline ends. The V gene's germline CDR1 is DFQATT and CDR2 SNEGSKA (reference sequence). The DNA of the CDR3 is TGCAGTGCTCCCCTGCGGGGACGCACAGATACGCAGTATTTT. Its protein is CSAPLRGRTDTQYF.

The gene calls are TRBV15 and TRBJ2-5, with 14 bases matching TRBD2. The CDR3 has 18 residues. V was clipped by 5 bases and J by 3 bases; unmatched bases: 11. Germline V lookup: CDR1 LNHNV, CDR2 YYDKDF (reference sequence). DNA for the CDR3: TGTGCCACCAGCGGGACTAGCGGGGGTTTATTGCGGAAAGAGACCCAGTACTTC. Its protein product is CATSGTSGGLLRKETQYF.

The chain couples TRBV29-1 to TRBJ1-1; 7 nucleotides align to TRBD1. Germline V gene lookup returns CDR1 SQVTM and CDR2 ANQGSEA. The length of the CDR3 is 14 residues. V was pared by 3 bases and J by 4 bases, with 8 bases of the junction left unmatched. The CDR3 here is CSVDHRDRITEAFF. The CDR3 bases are TGCAGCGTTGACCACCGGGACAGAATCACTGAAGCTTTCTTT.

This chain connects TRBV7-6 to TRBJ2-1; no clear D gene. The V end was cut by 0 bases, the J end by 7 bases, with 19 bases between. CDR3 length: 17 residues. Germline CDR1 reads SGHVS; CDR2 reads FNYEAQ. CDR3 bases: TGTGCCAGCAGCTTAGCGGTTCAAAAGGGCAGGATGAATGAGCAGTTCTTC. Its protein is CASSLAVQKGRMNEQFF.

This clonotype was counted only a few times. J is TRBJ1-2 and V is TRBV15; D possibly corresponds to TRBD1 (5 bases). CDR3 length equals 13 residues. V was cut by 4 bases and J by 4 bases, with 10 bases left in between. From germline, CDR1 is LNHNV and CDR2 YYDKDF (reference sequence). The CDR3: CATSTGTGYGYTF. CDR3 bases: TGTGCCACCAGCACTGGGACCGGCTATGGCTACACCTTC.

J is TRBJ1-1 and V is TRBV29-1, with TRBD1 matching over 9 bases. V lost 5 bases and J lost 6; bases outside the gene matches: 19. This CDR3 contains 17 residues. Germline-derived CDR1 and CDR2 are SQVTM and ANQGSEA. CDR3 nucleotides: TGCAGCGTTATATTTTCGGATTCCGGGACAGGGCTCGCTGAAGCTTTCTTT. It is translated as CSVIFSDSGTGLAEAFF.

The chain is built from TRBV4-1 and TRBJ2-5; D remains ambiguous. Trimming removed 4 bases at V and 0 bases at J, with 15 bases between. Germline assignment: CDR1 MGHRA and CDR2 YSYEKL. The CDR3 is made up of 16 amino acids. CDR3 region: CASSPWKVKDQETQYF. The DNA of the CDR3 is TGCGCCAGCAGCCCCTGGAAGGTTAAGGACCAAGAGACCCAGTACTTC.

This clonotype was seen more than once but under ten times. In DNA form, the CDR3 reads TGCGCCAGCAGCCCCTCGGCCGGGAGCAAATCCTACGAGCAGTACGTC. This translates into CASSPSAGSKSYEQYV. The chain has TRBV4-1 and TRBJ2-7, with D maybe TRBD2 (6 bases). CDR3 length equals 16 residues. Germline CDR1 reads MGHRA; CDR2 reads YSYEKL. Trimming took off 4 bases at V and 1 base at J, with 17 bases between the two ends.

CDR3 amino acids: CASSQEGDLRGADSPLHF. DNA for the CDR3: TGCGCCAGCAGCCAAGAAGGGGATTTACGAGGCGCGGATTCACCCCTCCACTTT. V and J are TRBV4-3 and TRBJ1-6; TRBD1 might be the D (5 bases). Trimming cost V 0 bases and J 8 bases, with 20 bases left between them. Germline V lookup: CDR1 LGHNA, CDR2 YSLEER. This CDR3 is built from 18 residues.

DNA for the CDR3: TGCGCCAGCAGCCAAGATGACTCTCAGGGGGACTGGAGCTCTGGAAACACCATATATTTT. It codes for CASSQDDSQGDWSSGNTIYF. The chain recombines TRBV4-3 with TRBJ1-3, with TRBD1 matching over 7 bases. This CDR3 spans 20 amino acids. With V trimmed by 0 bases and J by 0 bases, 14 bases remained unmatched. Germline-derived CDR1 and CDR2 are LGHNA and YSLEER.

The CDR3 DNA reads as TGTGCCATCAGGAGACAGGCCGCGCTGTACTTC. Translation gives CAIRRQAALYF. The rearrangement joins TRBV10-3 to TRBJ2-7, with TRBD1 as a possible D gene (6 bases). Trimming left V 6 bases short and J 12 bases short, with 15 bases between. The V gene's germline CDR1 is ENHRY and CDR2 SYGVKD. The CDR3 extends over 11 amino acids.

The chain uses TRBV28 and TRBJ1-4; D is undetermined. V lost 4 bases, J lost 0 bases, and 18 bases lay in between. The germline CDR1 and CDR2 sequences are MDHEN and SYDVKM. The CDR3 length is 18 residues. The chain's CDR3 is CASSSPWGITATNEKLFF. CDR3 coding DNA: TGTGCCAGCAGTTCCCCTTGGGGAATCACTGCAACTAATGAAAAACTGTTTTTT.

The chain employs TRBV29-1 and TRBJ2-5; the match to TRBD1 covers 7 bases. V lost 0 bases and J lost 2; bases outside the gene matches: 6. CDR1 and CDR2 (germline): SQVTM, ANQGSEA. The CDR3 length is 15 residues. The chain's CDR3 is CSVEDLDRAQETQYF. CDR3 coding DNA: TGCAGCGTTGAAGATTTAGACAGGGCTCAAGAGACCCAGTACTTC.

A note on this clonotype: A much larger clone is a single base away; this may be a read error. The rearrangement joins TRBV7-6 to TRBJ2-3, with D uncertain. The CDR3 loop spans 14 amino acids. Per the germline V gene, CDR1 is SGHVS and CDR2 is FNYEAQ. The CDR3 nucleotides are TGTGCCAGCAGCTTAGCCAGCGCGGCAGATATGCAGTATTTT. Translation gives CASSLASAADMQYF.

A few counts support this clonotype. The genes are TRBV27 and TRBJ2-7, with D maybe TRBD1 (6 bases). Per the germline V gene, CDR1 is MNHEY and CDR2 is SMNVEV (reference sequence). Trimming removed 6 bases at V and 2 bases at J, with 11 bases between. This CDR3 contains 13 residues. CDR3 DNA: TGTGCCAGCAGCCACAGGGAAACCTACGAGCAGTACTTC. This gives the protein CASSHRETYEQYF.

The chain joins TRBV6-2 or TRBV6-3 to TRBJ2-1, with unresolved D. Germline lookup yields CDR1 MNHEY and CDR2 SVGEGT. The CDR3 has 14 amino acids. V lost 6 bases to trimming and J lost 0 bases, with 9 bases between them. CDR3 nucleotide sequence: TGTGCCAGCAGCGCGGTGTACTCCTACAATGAGCAGTTCTTC. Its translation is CASSAVYSYNEQFF.

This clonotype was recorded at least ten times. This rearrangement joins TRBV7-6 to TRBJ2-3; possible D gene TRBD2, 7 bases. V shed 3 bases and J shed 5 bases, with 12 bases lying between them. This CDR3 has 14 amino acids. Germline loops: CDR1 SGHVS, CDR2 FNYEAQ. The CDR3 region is CASSFGGPVDTQYF. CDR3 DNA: TGTGCCAGCAGCTTCGGGGGGCCGGTAGATACGCAGTATTTT.